The clone carrying this T cell receptor (beta chain) appeared many times. The antigen is not known. RNA transcripts gave rise to amplified TCR beta CDR3 regions. In the first-round RT-PCR of the TCR CDR3, the HTBI primer set was used. TCRdb independently ran MiXCR on the multiplex PCR reads; one entry per CDR3 protein. The sample shows around 280,000 distinct CDR3 sequences, roughly an eighth of them seen only once. The data stem from a study of T cells in Graves' hyperthyroidism and ophthalmopathy. Study-level points and caveats: From stable hyperthyroidism, ophthalmopathy was separated by a 13 V-J model. Most clonotypes that expanded in the thyroid above 0.001 also showed up in blood.

Trimming pared 2 bases from V and 8 bases from J, leaving 10 bases between. Germline CDR1 and CDR2: SGHRS and YFSETQ. The CDR3 is made up of 12 amino acids. This chain uses TRBV5-1 with TRBJ1-1, with D perhaps TRBD1 (5 bases). What was sequenced was blood. This TCR derives from a woman in her 40s with Graves' hyperthyroidism. The CDR3 bases are TGCGCCAGCAGCTTCCAGCAGGGAGAAGCTTTCTTT. Translated, it gives CASSFQQGEAFF.